Only a few counts were recorded for the clone carrying this T cell receptor beta chain. Its antigen is still unknown. The record originates from a study of blood T cells in healthy people across ages. J was trimmed by 3 bases and V by 4 bases; bases with no gene match: 7. The CDR3 totals 14 residues. Germline CDR1 and CDR2: SQVTM and ANQGSEA. Sample donors were healthy Caucasian individuals that came from Russia, aged 6 to 90. Study-wide findings and caveats: Relative to aged donors, long-lived donors carried more naive CD4+ cells and displayed higher diversity.

The second PCR ran about 6 to 12 cycles with a sample-barcoded 5' primer and J-beta primers. A single record per CDR3 protein comes from TCRdb applying MiXCR to the 5' RACE reads. The table records around 940,000 distinct CDR3 sequences, 51% of them present only once. The receptor's source is a woman aged 60-75 years in good health. The sample comprised blood. The chain joins TRBV29-1 to TRBJ2-7; 9 bases align to TRBD1. The CDR3 protein is CSVVFWDRVYEQYF. The CDR3 DNA reads as TGCAGCGTTGTTTTCTGGGACAGGGTCTACGAGCAGTACTTC.